Included here is one T cell receptor beta chain sequence, with context. The data originate from a study of blood T cell repertoires in COVID-19. Recruitment covered over 20 US areas and drew participants whose ages spanned about 18 to 90 years. Produced via immunoSEQ multiplex PCR; TCRdb's table is partial and in-frame only. Of some 330,000 clones listed, more than 85% were seen once; the top ten hold about 18%. The sample comprised PBMCs or T cells enriched from blood (not recorded which). The origin of this receptor is a woman in her 30s who had recovered from COVID-19.

CDR3 bases: TGTGCCAGCAGCTTTAGCGGGGCGGGGGACAATGAGCAGTTCTTC. Amino acids: CASSFSGAGDNEQFF. This sequence joins TRBV2 and TRBJ2-1, with 8 bases lining up with TRBD2. Germline assignment: CDR1 SNHLY and CDR2 FYNNEI. The CDR3 runs 15 residues. The trim removed 6 bases at V and 5 bases at J, leaving 9 bases unmatched.